The 26 T cell receptor beta chains given below trace back to one sample, sequenced in a study of blood T cell repertoires in COVID-19. The table came from immunoSEQ multiplex PCR; TCRdb's copy has only in-frame clones and leaves some out. The sample holds 150,000 or so clones, over 60% seen once. The specimen sequenced was peripheral blood. The receptors originated from a man of 80 years or more with acute or convalescent COVID-19.

CDR3 sequence: CASSLDPVATNEKLFF. CDR3 sequence (DNA): TGTGCCAGCAGCTTAGATCCCGTTGCAACTAATGAAAAACTGTTTTTT. J is TRBJ1-4 and V is TRBV11-3; D unclear. CDR1 and CDR2 from the germline V gene are SGHNT and YENEEA. The CDR3 runs to 16 residues. Trimming removed 0 bases from V and 0 bases from J, with 8 bases in between.

The chain has TRBV29-1 and TRBJ2-2; 8 bases agree with TRBD1. Germline V gene data show CDR1 as SQVTM and CDR2 as ANQGSEA. The V segment lost 6 bases and the J segment 6 bases; nucleotides outside the gene matches: 6. This CDR3 has 13 residues. The CDR3 coding sequence is TGCAGCGTCTCCCAGGGGGCCGCCGGGGAGCTGTTTTTT. This translates into CSVSQGAAGELFF.

This clone was seen only once. The chain links TRBV28 to TRBJ2-1, with 7 positions matching TRBD2. The CDR3 spans 16 residues. Germline CDR1 is MDHEN and CDR2 is SYDVKM. V gave up 2 bases and J gave up 4 bases; unmatched junction bases: 8. CDR3 nucleotides: TGTGCCAGCAGTTTACCTTTCGGGACTACTTACAATGAGCAGTTCTTC. Translated: CASSLPFGTTYNEQFF.

The CDR3 here is CASSQRGKDTGELFF. The CDR3 nucleotides read TGTGCCAGCAGCCAACGAGGGAAGGACACCGGGGAGCTGTTTTTT. This sequence joins TRBV3-1 (or the pseudogene TRBV3-2) and TRBJ2-2; tentative D call: TRBD2 (5 bases). CDR1 is LGHDT and CDR2 is YNNKEL in the germline V gene (reference sequence). This CDR3 has 15 amino acids. V was cut by 2 bases and J by 3 bases, with 10 bases left in between.

The sample holds a few counts of this clone. This sequence joins TRBV15 and TRBJ2-1; D possibly corresponds to TRBD2 (6 bases). This CDR3 has 15 amino acids. Germline CDR1 and CDR2: LNHNV and YYDKDF (reference sequence). Trimming shortened V by 0 bases and J by 8 bases, and 14 bases separated the two germline ends. The CDR3 here is CATSRDWRGMDEQFF. CDR3 in DNA: TGTGCCACCAGCAGAGATTGGAGGGGCATGGATGAGCAGTTCTTC.

V is TRBV28 and J is TRBJ1-4; the D gene is possibly TRBD1 (6 bases). Trimming left V 7 bases short and J 5 bases short, with 14 bases between. The germline V gene has CDR1 MDHEN and CDR2 SYDVKM. The CDR3 contains 14 residues. The CDR3 DNA sequence: TGTGCCAGCACCTCTGGACAGCGAAATGAAAAACTGTTTTTT. Translating it yields CASTSGQRNEKLFF.

V usage is TRBV5-6 and J usage is TRBJ1-5; 7 positions match TRBD1. Germline CDR1 SGHDT, CDR2 YYEEEE. Trimming at V came to 0 bases and at J to 8 bases, leaving 5 bases not matched to a gene. This CDR3 has 14 residues. CDR3 nucleotides: TGTGCCAGCAGCTTGGCGGCAGGGGGTAAGCCCCAGCATTTT. This sequence encodes CASSLAAGGKPQHF.

This chain joins TRBV12-3 or TRBV12-4 and TRBJ1-2; TRBD1 aligns across 8 bases. V lost 4 bases to trimming and J lost 4 bases; unmatched junction nucleotides: 2. CDR3 size: 13 residues. Written as DNA, the CDR3 is TGTGCCAGCAGTTATGACAGGGGCTATGGCTACACCTTC. As protein: CASSYDRGYGYTF.

This clone has ten or more counts. This rearrangement joins TRBV19 to TRBJ1-4, with D possibly matching TRBD1 (6 bases). CDR1 and CDR2 (germline): LNHDA, SQIVND (reference sequence). The V end was cut by 10 bases, the J end by 10 bases, with 19 bases between. The CDR3 covers 13 residues. For the CDR3, the DNA is TGTGCCACGTGGGACACCAGCCATGGAAAACTGTTTTTT. Its protein product is CATWDTSHGKLFF.

In DNA form, the CDR3 reads TGTGCCAGCAGCCAAGAAGGGGTACCTAATGAAAAACTGTTTTTT. Translating gives CASSQEGVPNEKLFF. V and J are TRBV3-1 (or the pseudogene TRBV3-2) and TRBJ1-4; perhaps TRBD1 as D (5 bases). CDR3 length: 15 amino acids. The V gene's germline CDR1 is LGHDT and CDR2 YNNKEL (reference sequence). Deletions cut 0 bases from V and 3 bases from J, with 8 bases between.

The CDR3: CASSTQGTKTGYTF. The CDR3, as DNA: TGTGCCAGTAGTACGCAAGGGACAAAAACTGGCTACACCTTC. The V call is TRBV19, the J call TRBJ1-2, with TRBD1 as a possible D gene (6 bases). This CDR3 is 14 amino acids long. The V end was cut by 4 bases, the J end by 7 bases, with 16 bases between. Germline V lookup: CDR1 LNHDA, CDR2 SQIVND (reference sequence).

In DNA, the CDR3 is TGTGCCAGCAACACCCGGGGGGAGGGCCACTATGGCTACACCTTC. This translates into CASNTRGEGHYGYTF. The V gene is TRBV6-5, the J gene TRBJ1-2; weak D call: TRBD1 (5 bases). This CDR3 comprises 15 residues. Germline V gene data show CDR1 as MNHEY and CDR2 as SVGAGI. V lost 7 bases and J 3 bases, leaving 18 bases between the germline ends.

The rearrangement links TRBV7-9 to TRBJ2-7; perhaps TRBD1 as D (6 bases). This CDR3 contains 13 residues. Germline CDR1 SEHNR, CDR2 FQNEAQ (reference sequence). V was pared by 3 bases and J by 3 bases, with 9 bases between. This chain's CDR3 is CASSLLQGYEQYV. CDR3 nucleotides: TGTGCCAGCAGCTTGTTACAGGGCTACGAGCAGTACGTC.

The chain couples TRBV14 to TRBJ2-2; possible D gene TRBD1, 5 bases. The length of the CDR3 is 13 residues. V lost 2 bases and J lost 7, with 8 bases in between. From germline, CDR1 is SGHDN and CDR2 FVKESK. The CDR3 reads CASSQLGDGELFF. The CDR3 DNA follows: TGTGCCAGCAGCCAATTAGGGGACGGGGAGCTGTTTTTT.

The gene calls are TRBV28 and TRBJ1-5; TRBD1 aligns across 7 bases. The J segment lost 0 bases and the V segment lost 10 bases, leaving 3 bases of the junction unmatched. This CDR3 spans 13 amino acids. Germline V gene sequence: CDR1 MDHEN, CDR2 SYDVKM. CDR3 residues: CATGTASNQPQHF. The CDR3 nucleotides read TGTGCCACCGGGACAGCTAGCAATCAGCCCCAGCATTTT.

J is TRBJ1-6 and V is TRBV5-8; TRBD1 is a possible D gene (6 bases). Trimming removed 5 bases at V and 0 bases at J, with 15 bases between. The V gene's germline CDR1 is SGHTS and CDR2 YDEGEE. CDR3 length equals 17 residues. CDR3 sequence reads: CASSKRTAFSYNSPLHF. The CDR3 DNA is TGTGCCAGCAGTAAAAGGACAGCTTTCTCCTATAATTCACCCCTCCACTTT.

J is TRBJ1-2 and V is TRBV6-5; D might be TRBD1 (5 bases). CDR3 length: 14 amino acids. V was cut by 6 bases and J by 9 bases, with 20 bases left in between. Germline V CDR1 and CDR2: MNHEY, SVGAGI. CDR3 bases: TGTGCCAGCAGCCAAACCCAGGGTTATCGGCGCTACACCTTC. This encodes CASSQTQGYRRYTF.

In its sample, this clone was seen once. V is TRBV5-1 and J is TRBJ2-3; weak D call: TRBD1 (6 bases). Per the germline V gene, CDR1 is SGHRS and CDR2 is YFSETQ. V lost 4 bases, J lost 1 base, and 10 bases lay in between. This CDR3 has 14 residues. The CDR3 nucleotides read TGCGCCAGCAGCCCAAGACAGGGCACAGATACGCAGTATTTT. This gives the protein CASSPRQGTDTQYF.

The count of this clone is one. V gene TRBV6-5 combines with J gene TRBJ2-5; weak D call: TRBD2 (6 bases). Germline V gives CDR1 MNHEY, CDR2 SVGAGI. This CDR3 comprises 15 residues. With 5 bases removed from V and 0 bases from J, the gap between germline ends came to 13 bases. CDR3 sequence (DNA): TGTGCCAGCAGTCCAAAGGCGGGGTACCAAGAGACCCAGTACTTC. It is translated as CASSPKAGYQETQYF.

The chain joins TRBV4-2 to TRBJ2-2; 8 bases line up with TRBD1. J gave up 5 bases and V 1 base, and 3 bases lay outside the gene matches. Germline V gives CDR1 LGHNA, CDR2 YNFKEQ. The CDR3 is made up of 15 amino acids. The CDR3 here is CASSQVHRGTGELFF. The CDR3 nucleotides read TGTGCCAGCAGCCAAGTGCACAGGGGGACCGGGGAGCTGTTTTTT.

The chain uses TRBV4-2 and TRBJ1-2; D is possibly TRBD1 (5 bases). This CDR3 region has 17 residues. The V and J ends lost 3 bases and 1 base respectively, with 18 bases between them. Germline assignment: CDR1 LGHNA and CDR2 YNFKEQ. DNA for the CDR3: TGTGCCAGCAGCCACCCGAGACGGGACTATCGTAACTATGGCTACACCTTC. Amino acid sequence: CASSHPRRDYRNYGYTF.

V and J are TRBV5-1 and TRBJ1-4; D gene ambiguous. This CDR3 has 15 amino acids. Germline lookup yields CDR1 SGHRS and CDR2 YFSETQ. V was shortened by 2 bases and J by 4 bases, with 12 bases between the two germline ends. The CDR3 bases are TGCGCCAGCAGCTTATTAGGCGGAAGTAATGAAAAACTGTTTTTT. Translation gives CASSLLGGSNEKLFF.

This clone has a handful of counts. This rearrangement joins TRBV11-3 to TRBJ1-3; possible D gene TRBD1, 6 bases. The CDR3 is made up of 14 amino acids. From germline, CDR1 is SGHNT and CDR2 YENEEA. With 5 bases removed from V and 6 bases from J, the gap between germline ends came to 14 bases. The DNA of the CDR3 is TGTGCCAGCAGCCCCTGGACAGCAGAAAACACCATATATTTT. Encoded protein: CASSPWTAENTIYF. Full variable domain (missing parts from reference TRBV11-3 and TRBJ1-3): EAGVVQSPRYKIIEKKQPVAFWCNPISGHNTLYWYLQNLGQGPELLIRYENEEAVDDSQLPKDRFSAERLKGVDSTLKIQPAELGDSAVYLCASSPWTAENTIYFGEGSWLTVV.

The CDR3 loop reads CASSQDPGTGNTIYF. The CDR3 nucleotides read TGCGCCAGCAGCCAAGACCCCGGGACAGGAAACACCATATATTTT. The chain recombines TRBV4-3 with TRBJ1-3; weak D call: TRBD1 (6 bases). CDR3 length: 15 residues. Trimming took off 0 bases at V and 4 bases at J, with 10 bases between the two ends. Per the germline V gene, CDR1 is LGHNA and CDR2 is YSLEER.

The chain joins TRBV5-1 to TRBJ2-2, with a tentative D call TRBD1 (6 bases). Trimming stripped 4 bases from V and 0 bases from J, with 10 bases between. CDR1 SGHRS and CDR2 YFSETQ come from the germline V gene. The CDR3 spans 15 residues. CDR3 in DNA: TGCGCCAGCAGCGCCAGGACAGCGAACACCGGGGAGCTGTTTTTT. Translation gives CASSARTANTGELFF.

The chain recombines TRBV5-1 with TRBJ2-5; D unresolved. The CDR3 totals 13 residues. Trimming left V 0 bases short and J 5 bases short, with 8 bases between. Germline CDR1 SGHRS, CDR2 YFSETQ. The CDR3 loop reads CASSLASRETQYF. The CDR3 DNA reads as TGCGCCAGCAGCTTGGCGTCTCGGGAGACCCAGTACTTC. Looking up the rest from reference TRBV5-1 and TRBJ2-5 gives the full variable domain: KAGVTQTPRYLIKTRGQQVTLSCSPISGHRSVSWYQQTPGQGLQFLFEYFSETQRNKGNFPGRFSGRQFSNSRSEMNVSTLELGDSALYLCASSLASRETQYFGPGTRLLVL.